A selection of T cell receptor beta chains follows, all from one sample in a study of T cell responses to AZD1222 COVID-19 vaccine. Clones were read by immunoSEQ multiplex PCR, and TCRdb kept only the in-frame ones, dropping some. The table shows roughly 110,000 clones, with about 85% occurring only once. Material: peripheral blood, obtained 28 days after the second AZD1222 dose. These receptors were obtained from an adult who received the AZD1222 COVID-19 vaccine. CDR3s include the opening cysteine and the closing phenylalanine or tryptophan. Fields, in order: clone size, J gene, V gene, D gene, CDR3 DNA, CDR3 protein. A D gene is named only where the DNA matches it firmly. Expanded clones are given a class, and other clones once, few, many or no size at all.

- TRBJ2-3 TRBV11-1 TRBD1 TGTGCCAGCAGCCTCGGGGACAGGGGTACAGATACGCAGTATTTT CASSLGDRGTDTQYF
- TRBJ1-3 TRBV7-2 - TGTGCCAGCAGCTTAGCGTACGGAAACACCATATATTTT CASSLAYGNTIYF
- TRBJ2-1 TRBV19 TRBD2 TGTGCCAGTAGTATCCACCTTTTCGGGGGGGCCTCCAATGAGCAGTTCTTC CASSIHLFGGASNEQFF
- TRBJ2-5 TRBV28 - TGTGCCAGCAGTTTTAGGGGAAAAGAGACCCAGTACTTC CASSFRGKETQYF
- TRBJ1-6 TRBV6-5 - TGTGCCAGCAGCCCCGGGGTGAACGGTAATTCACCCCTCCACTTT CASSPGVNGNSPLHF
- TRBJ2-1 TRBV4-2 TRBD1 TGTGCCAGCAGCCAGCTGACAGGGGGCGCAGGTTTCGGCTCCTACAATGAGCAGTTCTTC CASSQLTGGAGFGSYNEQFF
- TRBJ1-2 TRBV4-1 - TGCGCCAGCAGCTATGCTATCGGGGGTAGGGATGGCTACACCTTC CASSYAIGGRDGYTF
once TRBJ2-7 TRBV5-1 TRBD1 TGCGCCAGCAGCGCAAGACAGGGTTCCTACGAGCAGTACTTC CASSARQGSYEQYF
- TRBJ1-1 TRBV30 - TGTGCCTGGAGTTTGGGTGAGAGGCGGACTGAAGCTTTCTTT CAWSLGERRTEAFF
- TRBJ1-4 TRBV18 - TGTGCCAGCTCACCGGCGGCGGGGGGAATAAATGAAAAACTGTTTTTT CASSPAAGGINEKLFF
- TRBJ1-6 TRBV2 - TGTGCCAGCAGCTTGGGGGTGGGTAATTCACCCCTCCACTTT CASSLGVGNSPLHF
few TRBJ1-4 TRBV6-6 TRBD1 TGTGCCAGCAGAGGACAGGGAGGGAACTTTTTT CASRGQGGNFF
- TRBJ1-6 TRBV5-6 TRBD1 TGTGCCAGCAGCGGTCCGGGACAGGGGATACGATCACCCCTCCACTTT CASSGPGQGIRSPLHF
once TRBJ1-2 TRBV5-1 TRBD1 TGCGCCAGCAGCGGGGGTGGACAGGGATGGGATGGCTACACCTTC CASSGGGQGWDGYTF
- TRBJ1-1 TRBV19 - TGTGCCAGTAAGAGGGGTGGATTCACTGAAGCTTTCTTT CASKRGGFTEAFF
- TRBJ1-5 TRBV6-5 - TGTGCCAGCAGTTACTCGGGGATGGGCAATCAGCCCCAGCATTTT CASSYSGMGNQPQHF
- TRBJ2-1 TRBV10-3 - TGTGCCATCCTCAGATACAATGAGCAGTTCTTC CAILRYNEQFF
- TRBJ1-2 TRBV7-2 - TGTGCCAGCAGCTCATTGACGGACTATGGCTACACCTTC CASSSLTDYGYTF
- TRBJ1-1 TRBV19 TRBD1 TGTGCCAGTAGTCCCAACAGGGGGCCGGAACCGAACACTGAAGCTTTCTTT CASSPNRGPEPNTEAFF
- TRBJ2-2 TRBV6-4 - TGTGCCAGCAGTGACGGGGACGGGGTGACCGGGGAGCTGTTTTTT CASSDGDGVTGELFF
- TRBJ2-7 TRBV29-1 - TGCAGCGTCCCCAACGGCTACGAGCAGTACTTC CSVPNGYEQYF
- TRBJ1-2 TRBV7-2 TRBD1 TGTGCCAGCAGCTTACAACCCCCGGGACAGGGACGTAGTGGCTACACCTTC CASSLQPPGQGRSGYTF
- TRBJ1-1 TRBV7-6 TRBD1 TGTGCCAGCAGCCTAATGGGGACAGGGGAAACTGAAGCTTTCTTT CASSLMGTGETEAFF
- TRBJ1-4 TRBV11-2 - TGTGCCAGCAGCAACTTATGGGATCCAGAGGGGGGTAATGAAAAACTGTTTTTT CASSNLWDPEGGNEKLFF
- TRBJ2-2 TRBV5-4 TRBD1 TGTGCCAGCAGTCCGACAGGGCTGAACACCGGGGAGCTGTTTTTT CASSPTGLNTGELFF
- TRBJ2-1 TRBV19 TRBD1 TGTGCCAGTAGTGGGGGACAGGCTTACAATGAGCAGTTCTTC CASSGGQAYNEQFF
- TRBJ2-3 TRBV5-1 TRBD2 TGCGCCAGCAGCGCCTATACTAGCGGGGGGACCACAGATACGCAGTATTTT CASSAYTSGGTTDTQYF
- TRBJ1-2 TRBV5-4 TRBD1 TGTGCCAGCAGCGAACACGGGACAGGGATAAGCTATAACTATGGCTACACCTTC CASSEHGTGISYNYGYTF
- TRBJ2-1 TRBV24-1 TRBD1 TGTGCCACCAGTGAGGGACAGGGTAAATACAATGAGCAGTTCTTC CATSEGQGKYNEQFF
- TRBJ2-1 TRBV19 - TGTGCCAGTAGTCCCCAGGGCCTCTACAATGAGCAGTTCTTC CASSPQGLYNEQFF
- TRBJ1-4 TRBV7-8 - TGTGCCAGCAGCTTAGTACCACGCGGTGAAAAACTGTTTTTT CASSLVPRGEKLFF
- TRBJ1-3 TRBV30 TRBD1 TGTGCCTGTGCAGGGGGCCGGTTCACTGGAAACACCATATATTTT CACAGGRFTGNTIYF
- TRBJ1-1 TRBV12-3/TRBV12-4 - TGTGCCAGCAGTTTAGCGGCAGTAAGCTTT CASSLAAVSF
- TRBJ2-7 TRBV3-1/TRBV3-2 TRBD1 TGTGCCAGCAGCCAAGACGAGGGGGCGCTCCACTTC CASSQDEGALHF
- TRBJ2-5 TRBV4-1 - TGCGCCAGCAGCCAAGATCAGGTCCCGAGCCTGAAAGAGACCCAGTACTTC CASSQDQVPSLKETQYF
- TRBJ2-1 TRBV9 - TGTGCCAGCAGCACAAGGGGGATTGAGCAGTTCTTC CASSTRGIEQFF
- TRBJ2-5 TRBV18 - TGTGCCAGCTCACCACGAGAGAAAGAGACCCAGTACTTC CASSPREKETQYF
- TRBJ1-1 TRBV3-1/TRBV3-2 - TGTGCCAGCAGCCCCCCCGACGAACAACCGAACACTGAAGCTTTCTTT CASSPPDEQPNTEAFF
- TRBJ1-1 TRBV27 - TGTGCCAGCAGTTTATCCAGGAACACTGAAGCTTTCTTT CASSLSRNTEAFF
- TRBJ1-3 TRBV5-5 - TGTGCCAGCAGCTTGGAGAGGGACACCATATATTTT CASSLERDTIYF
- TRBJ1-5 TRBV5-6 TRBD1 TGTGCCAGCAGCCGGGGACAGGTTAATCAGCCCCAGCATTTT CASSRGQVNQPQHF
- TRBJ2-2 TRBV4-1 - TGCGCCAGCAGCCAAGATGGGGCCCAAGGCACCGGGGAGCTGTTTTTT CASSQDGAQGTGELFF
- TRBJ2-6 TRBV5-1 TRBD1 TGCGCCAGCAGCATTTGGACAGGGGATAGACTCGGGGCCAACGTCCTGACTTTC CASSIWTGDRLGANVLTF
- TRBJ1-1 TRBV19 - TGTGCCAGTAGTATTGGCAGGGCGGGCGACACTGAAGCTTTCTTT CASSIGRAGDTEAFF
- TRBJ2-3 TRBV7-9 - TGTGCCAGCAGCCGCGGGGGCACAGATACGCAGTATTTT CASSRGGTDTQYF
- TRBJ1-2 TRBV5-1 TRBD1 TGCGCCAGCAGCTCCGGGACAGCTACGGAGGGCTACACCTTC CASSSGTATEGYTF
- TRBJ1-1 TRBV5-4 - TGTGCCAGCAGCTTGCCCGGAGACGGAGGCACTGAAGCTTTCTTT CASSLPGDGGTEAFF
once TRBJ1-4 TRBV18 - TGTGCCAGCTCGCCTTCCGTCCAATCCAACGGGGAAAAACTGTTTTTT CASSPSVQSNGEKLFF
- TRBJ1-3 TRBV28 - TGTGCCAGCAGTTTTATGAGTCTGGGAAACACCATATATTTT CASSFMSLGNTIYF
- TRBJ2-7 TRBV7-9 TRBD1 TGTGCCAGCAGCTTGGGTTCCGGGACAGGGCATTGGGAGCAGTACTTC CASSLGSGTGHWEQYF
- TRBJ2-7 TRBV28 - TGTGCCAGCAGTTTGGGGACCAACTCCTACGAGCAGTACTTC CASSLGTNSYEQYF
- TRBJ1-2 TRBV19 - TGTGCCAGTAGTGCCACCAGGGACGCCAACTATGGCTACACCTTC CASSATRDANYGYTF
- TRBJ2-6 TRBV28 - TGTGCCAGCAGCTTCCCCCAGAAGAGGGCCTCTGGGGCCAACGTCCTGACTTTC CASSFPQKRASGANVLTF
- TRBJ1-2 TRBV19 TRBD1 TGTGCCAGTTCCTTCGACAGGGTGAGCTACACCTTC CASSFDRVSYTF
- TRBJ1-5 TRBV30 - TGTGCCTGGAGTTCGACAAAGAGCGATCAGCCCCAGCATTTT CAWSSTKSDQPQHF